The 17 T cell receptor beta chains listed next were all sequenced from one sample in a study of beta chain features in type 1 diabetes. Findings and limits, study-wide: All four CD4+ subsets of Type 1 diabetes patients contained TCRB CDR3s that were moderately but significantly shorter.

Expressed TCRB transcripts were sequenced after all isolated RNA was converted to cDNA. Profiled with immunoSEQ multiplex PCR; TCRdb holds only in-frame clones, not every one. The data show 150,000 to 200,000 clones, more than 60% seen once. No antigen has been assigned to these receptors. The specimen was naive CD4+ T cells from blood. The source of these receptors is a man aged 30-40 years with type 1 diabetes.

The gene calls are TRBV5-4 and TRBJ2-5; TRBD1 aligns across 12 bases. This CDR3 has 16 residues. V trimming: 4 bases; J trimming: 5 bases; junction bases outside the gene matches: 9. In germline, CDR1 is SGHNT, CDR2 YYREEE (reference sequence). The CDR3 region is CASSRSGTGGAETQYF. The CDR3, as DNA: TGTGCCAGCAGCCGATCCGGGACAGGGGGCGCGGAGACCCAGTACTTC.

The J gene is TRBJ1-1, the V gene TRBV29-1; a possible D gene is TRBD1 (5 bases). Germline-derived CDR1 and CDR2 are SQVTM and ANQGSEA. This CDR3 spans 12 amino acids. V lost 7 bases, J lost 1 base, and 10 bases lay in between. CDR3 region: CSARQTNTEAFF. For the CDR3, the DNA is TGCAGCGCCAGACAGACGAACACTGAAGCTTTCTTT.

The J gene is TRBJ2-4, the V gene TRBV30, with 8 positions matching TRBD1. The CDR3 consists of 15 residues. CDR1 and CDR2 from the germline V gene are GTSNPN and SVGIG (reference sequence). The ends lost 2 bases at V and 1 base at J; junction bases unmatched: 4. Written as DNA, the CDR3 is TGTGCCTGGAGTAGACAGGGGTTCGCCAAAAACATTCAGTACTTC. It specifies CAWSRQGFAKNIQYF.

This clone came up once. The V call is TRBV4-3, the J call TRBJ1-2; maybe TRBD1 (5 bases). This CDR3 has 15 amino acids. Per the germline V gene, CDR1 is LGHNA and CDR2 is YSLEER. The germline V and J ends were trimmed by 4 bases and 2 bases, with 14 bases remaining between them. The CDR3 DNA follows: TGCGCCAGCAGCCCGGGGGGGATTCGGAACTATGGCTACACCTTC. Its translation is CASSPGGIRNYGYTF.

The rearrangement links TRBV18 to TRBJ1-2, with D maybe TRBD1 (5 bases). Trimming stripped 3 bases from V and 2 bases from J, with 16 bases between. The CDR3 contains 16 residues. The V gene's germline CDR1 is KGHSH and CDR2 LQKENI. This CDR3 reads CASSPNNFRENYGYTF. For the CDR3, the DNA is TGTGCCAGCTCACCGAACAATTTCAGGGAGAACTATGGCTACACCTTC.

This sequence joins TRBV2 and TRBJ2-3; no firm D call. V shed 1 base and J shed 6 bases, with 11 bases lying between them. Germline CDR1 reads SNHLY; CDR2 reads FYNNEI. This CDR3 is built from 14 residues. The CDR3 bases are TGTGCCAGCAGTGAAGTGTGGGCTGGGGATACGCAGTATTTT. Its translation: CASSEVWAGDTQYF. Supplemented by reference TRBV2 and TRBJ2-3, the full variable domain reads EPEVTQTPSHQVTQMGQEVILRCVPISNHLYFYWYRQILGQKVEFLVSFYNNEISEKSEIFDDQFSVERPDGSNFTLKIRSTKLEDSAMYFCASSEVWAGDTQYFGPGTRLTVL.

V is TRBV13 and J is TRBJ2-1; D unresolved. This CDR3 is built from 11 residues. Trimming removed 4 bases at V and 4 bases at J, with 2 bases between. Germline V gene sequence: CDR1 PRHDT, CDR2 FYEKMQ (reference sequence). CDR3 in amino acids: CASSWYNEQFF. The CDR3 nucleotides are TGTGCCAGCAGCTGGTACAATGAGCAGTTCTTC.

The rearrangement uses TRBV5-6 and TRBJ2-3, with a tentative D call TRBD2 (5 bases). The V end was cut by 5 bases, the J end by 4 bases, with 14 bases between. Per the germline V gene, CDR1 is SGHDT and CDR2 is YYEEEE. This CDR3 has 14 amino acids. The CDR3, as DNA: TGTGCCAGCAGTCAGACGGGGATGGCAGATACGCAGTATTTT. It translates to CASSQTGMADTQYF.

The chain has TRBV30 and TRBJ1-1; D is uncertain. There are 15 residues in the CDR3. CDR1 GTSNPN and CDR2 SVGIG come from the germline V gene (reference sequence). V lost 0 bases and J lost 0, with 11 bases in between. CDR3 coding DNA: TGTGCCTGGAGTGTGTTATTACGTTTGAACACTGAAGCTTTCTTT. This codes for CAWSVLLRLNTEAFF.

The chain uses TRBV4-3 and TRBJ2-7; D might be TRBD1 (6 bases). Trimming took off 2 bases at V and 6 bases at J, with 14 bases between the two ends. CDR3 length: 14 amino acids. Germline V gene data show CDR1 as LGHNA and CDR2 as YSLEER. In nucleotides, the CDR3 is TGCGCCAGCAGCCAAATCTACAGGGACCGCGAGCAGTACTTC. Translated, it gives CASSQIYRDREQYF.

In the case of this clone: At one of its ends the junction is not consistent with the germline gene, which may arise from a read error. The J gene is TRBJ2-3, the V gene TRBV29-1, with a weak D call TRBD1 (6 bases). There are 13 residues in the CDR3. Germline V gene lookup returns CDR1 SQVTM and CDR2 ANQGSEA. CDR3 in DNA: TGCAGCGTAGCCGGTCAATGGACAGATCCGCAGTATTTT. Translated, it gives CSVAGQWTDPQYF.

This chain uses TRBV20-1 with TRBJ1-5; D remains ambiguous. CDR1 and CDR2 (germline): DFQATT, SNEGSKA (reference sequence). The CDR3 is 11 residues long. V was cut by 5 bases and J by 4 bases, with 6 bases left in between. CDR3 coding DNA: TGCAGTGCTTCACTTAATCAGCCCCAGCATTTT. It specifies CSASLNQPQHF.

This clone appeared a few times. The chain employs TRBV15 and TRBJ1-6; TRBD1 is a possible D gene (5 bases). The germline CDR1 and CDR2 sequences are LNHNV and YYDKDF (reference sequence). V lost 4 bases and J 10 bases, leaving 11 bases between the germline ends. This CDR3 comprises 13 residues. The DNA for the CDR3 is TGTGCCACCAGCATACAGGAGAACTCACCCCTCCACTTT. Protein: CATSIQENSPLHF.

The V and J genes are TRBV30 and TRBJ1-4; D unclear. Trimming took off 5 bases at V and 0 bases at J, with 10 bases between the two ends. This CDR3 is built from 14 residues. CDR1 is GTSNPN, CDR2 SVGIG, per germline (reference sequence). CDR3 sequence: CAWSPGTTNEKLFF. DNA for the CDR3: TGTGCCTGGTCCCCGGGAACAACTAATGAAAAACTGTTTTTT. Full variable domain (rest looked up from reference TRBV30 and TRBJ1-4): SQTIHQWPATLVQPVGSPLSLECTVEGTSNPNLYWYRQAAGRGLQLLFYSVGIGQISSEVPQNLSASRPQDRQFILSSKKLLLSDSGFYLCAWSPGTTNEKLFFGSGTQLSVL.

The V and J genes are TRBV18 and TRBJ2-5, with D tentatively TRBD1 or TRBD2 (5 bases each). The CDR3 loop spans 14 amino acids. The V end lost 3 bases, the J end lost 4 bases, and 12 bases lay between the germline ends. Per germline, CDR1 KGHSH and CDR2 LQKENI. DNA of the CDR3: TGTGCCAGCTCACCCCCCGCGAGGGGAGAGACCCAGTACTTC. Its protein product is CASSPPARGETQYF.

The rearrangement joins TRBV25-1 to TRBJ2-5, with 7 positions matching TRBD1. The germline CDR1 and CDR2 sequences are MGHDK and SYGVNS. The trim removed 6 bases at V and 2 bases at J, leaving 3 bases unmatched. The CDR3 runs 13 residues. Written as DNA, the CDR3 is TGTGCCAGCAGCTCGGGACAGCAAGAGACCCAGTACTTC. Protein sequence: CASSSGQQETQYF.

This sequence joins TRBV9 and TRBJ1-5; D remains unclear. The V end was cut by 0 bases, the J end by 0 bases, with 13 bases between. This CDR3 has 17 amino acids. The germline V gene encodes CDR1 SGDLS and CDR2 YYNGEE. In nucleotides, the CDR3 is TGTGCCAGCAGCGTAGAAAGGGAAGCGTATAGCAATCAGCCCCAGCATTTT. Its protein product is CASSVEREAYSNQPQHF.